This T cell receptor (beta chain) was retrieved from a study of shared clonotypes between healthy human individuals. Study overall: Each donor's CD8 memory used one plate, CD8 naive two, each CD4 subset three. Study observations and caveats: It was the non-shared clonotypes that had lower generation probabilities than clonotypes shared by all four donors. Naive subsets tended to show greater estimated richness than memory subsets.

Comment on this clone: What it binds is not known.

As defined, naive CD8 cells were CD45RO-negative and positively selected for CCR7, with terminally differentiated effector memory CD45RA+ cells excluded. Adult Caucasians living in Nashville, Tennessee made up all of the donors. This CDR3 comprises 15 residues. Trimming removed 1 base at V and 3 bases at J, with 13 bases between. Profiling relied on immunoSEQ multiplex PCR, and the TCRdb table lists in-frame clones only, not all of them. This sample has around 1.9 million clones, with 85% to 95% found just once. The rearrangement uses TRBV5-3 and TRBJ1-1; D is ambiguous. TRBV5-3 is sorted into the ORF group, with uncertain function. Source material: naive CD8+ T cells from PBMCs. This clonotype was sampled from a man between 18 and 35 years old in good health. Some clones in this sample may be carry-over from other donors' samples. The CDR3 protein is CARSLKRKVDTEAFF. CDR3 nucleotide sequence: TGTGCCAGAAGCTTGAAACGGAAAGTCGACACTGAAGCTTTCTTT.